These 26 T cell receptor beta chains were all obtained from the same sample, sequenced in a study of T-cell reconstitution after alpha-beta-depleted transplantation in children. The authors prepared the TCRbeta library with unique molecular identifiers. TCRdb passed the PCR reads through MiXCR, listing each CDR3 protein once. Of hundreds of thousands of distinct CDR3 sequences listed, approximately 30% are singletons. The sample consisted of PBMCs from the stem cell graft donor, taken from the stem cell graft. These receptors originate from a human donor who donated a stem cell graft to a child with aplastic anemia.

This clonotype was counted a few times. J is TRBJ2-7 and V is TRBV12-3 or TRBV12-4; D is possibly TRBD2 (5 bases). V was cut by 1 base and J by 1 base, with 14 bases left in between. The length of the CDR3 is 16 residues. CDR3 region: CASSLDRAELSYEQYV. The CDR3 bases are TGTGCCAGCAGTTTAGATCGAGCGGAGTTATCCTACGAGCAGTACGTC.

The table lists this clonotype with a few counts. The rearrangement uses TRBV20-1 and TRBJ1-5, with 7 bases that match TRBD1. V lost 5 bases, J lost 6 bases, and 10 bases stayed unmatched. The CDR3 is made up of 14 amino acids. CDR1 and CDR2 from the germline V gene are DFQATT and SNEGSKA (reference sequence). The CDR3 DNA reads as TGCAGTGCTTCAGGGGGTAGGGGGGGTCAGCCCCAGCATTTT. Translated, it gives CSASGGRGGQPQHF.

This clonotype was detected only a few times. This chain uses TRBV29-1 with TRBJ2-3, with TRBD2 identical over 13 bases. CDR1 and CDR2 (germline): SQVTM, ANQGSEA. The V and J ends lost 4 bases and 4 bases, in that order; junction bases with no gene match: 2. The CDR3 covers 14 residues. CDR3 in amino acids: CSVAGTSGADTQYF. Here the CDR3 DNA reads TGCAGCGTTGCGGGGACTAGCGGGGCAGATACGCAGTATTTT.

CDR3 DNA sequence: TGTGCCAGCGGGGGAGGACAGTGGGGGGCCGCTTATGAGCAGTTCTTC. Translating it yields CASGGGQWGAAYEQFF. V gene TRBV27 combines with J gene TRBJ2-1; D is perhaps TRBD1 or TRBD2 (6 bases each). The germline V gene has CDR1 MNHEY and CDR2 SMNVEV (reference sequence). With 8 bases removed from V and 8 bases from J, the gap between germline ends came to 25 bases. The CDR3 contains 16 residues.

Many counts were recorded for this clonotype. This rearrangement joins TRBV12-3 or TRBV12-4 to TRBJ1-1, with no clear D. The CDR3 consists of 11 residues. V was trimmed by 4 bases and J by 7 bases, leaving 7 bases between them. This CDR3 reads CASSSEREAFF. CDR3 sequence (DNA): TGTGCCAGCAGTTCCGAACGTGAAGCTTTCTTT.

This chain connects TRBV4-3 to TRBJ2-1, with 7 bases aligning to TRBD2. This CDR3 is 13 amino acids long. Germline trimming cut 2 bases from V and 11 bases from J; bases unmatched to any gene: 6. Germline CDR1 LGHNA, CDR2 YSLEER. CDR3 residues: CASSQITGLKQFF. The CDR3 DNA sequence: TGCGCCAGCAGCCAAATTACGGGACTAAAGCAGTTCTTC.

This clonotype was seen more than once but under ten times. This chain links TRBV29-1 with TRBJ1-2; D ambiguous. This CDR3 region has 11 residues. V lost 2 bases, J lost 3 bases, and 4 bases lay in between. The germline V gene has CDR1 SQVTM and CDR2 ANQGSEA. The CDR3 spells CSVETDYGYTF. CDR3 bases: TGCAGCGTTGAAACAGACTATGGCTACACCTTC.

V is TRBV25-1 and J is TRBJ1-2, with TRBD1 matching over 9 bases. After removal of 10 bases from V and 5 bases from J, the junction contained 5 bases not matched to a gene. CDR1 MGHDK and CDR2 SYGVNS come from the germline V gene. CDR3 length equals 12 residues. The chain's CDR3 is CATNGQGYGYTF. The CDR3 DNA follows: TGTGCCACCAACGGACAGGGGTATGGCTACACCTTC.

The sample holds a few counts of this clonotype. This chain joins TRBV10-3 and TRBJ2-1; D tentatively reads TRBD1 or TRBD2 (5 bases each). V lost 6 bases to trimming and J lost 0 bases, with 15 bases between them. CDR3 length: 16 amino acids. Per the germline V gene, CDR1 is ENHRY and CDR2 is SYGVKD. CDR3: CAISGNGAVSYNEQFF. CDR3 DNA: TGTGCCATCAGCGGCAACGGGGCGGTCTCCTACAATGAGCAGTTCTTC.

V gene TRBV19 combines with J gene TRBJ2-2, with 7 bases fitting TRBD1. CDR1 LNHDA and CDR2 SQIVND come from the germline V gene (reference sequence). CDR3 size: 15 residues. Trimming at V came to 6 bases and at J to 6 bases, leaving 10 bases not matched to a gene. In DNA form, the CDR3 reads TGTGCCAGTAGGAAAGACAGGGTAGTTTCCGGGGAGCTGTTTTTT. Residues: CASRKDRVVSGELFF.

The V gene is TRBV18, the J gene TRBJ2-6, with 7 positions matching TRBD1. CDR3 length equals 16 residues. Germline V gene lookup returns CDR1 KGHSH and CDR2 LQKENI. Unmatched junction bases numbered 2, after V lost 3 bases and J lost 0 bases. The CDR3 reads CASSPDRNSGANVLTF. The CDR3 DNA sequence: TGTGCCAGCTCACCGGACAGGAACTCTGGGGCCAACGTCCTGACTTTC. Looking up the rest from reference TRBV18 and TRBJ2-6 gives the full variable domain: NAGVMQNPRHLVRRRGQEARLRCSPMKGHSHVYWYRQLPEEGLKFMVYLQKENIIDESGMPKERFSAEFPKEGPSILRIQQVVRGDSAAYFCASSPDRNSGANVLTFGAGSRLTVL.

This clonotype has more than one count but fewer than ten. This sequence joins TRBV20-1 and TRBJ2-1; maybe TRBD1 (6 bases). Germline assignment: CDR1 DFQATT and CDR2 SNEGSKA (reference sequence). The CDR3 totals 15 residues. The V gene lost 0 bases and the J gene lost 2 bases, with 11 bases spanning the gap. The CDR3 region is CSAREGTSTYNEQFF. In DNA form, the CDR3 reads TGCAGTGCTAGAGAGGGGACAAGTACCTACAATGAGCAGTTCTTC.

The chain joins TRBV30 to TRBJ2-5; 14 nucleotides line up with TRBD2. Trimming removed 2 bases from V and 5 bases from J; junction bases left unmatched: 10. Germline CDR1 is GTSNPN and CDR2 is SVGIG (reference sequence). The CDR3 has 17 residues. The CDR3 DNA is TGTGCCTGGAGTCCTACTGTGGGACTAGCGGGAGCGGAGACCCAGTACTTC. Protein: CAWSPTVGLAGAETQYF.

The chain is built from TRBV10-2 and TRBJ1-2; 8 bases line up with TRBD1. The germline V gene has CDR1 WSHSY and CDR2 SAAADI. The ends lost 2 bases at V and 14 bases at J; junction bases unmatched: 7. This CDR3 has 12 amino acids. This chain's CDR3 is CASSEPQGAETF. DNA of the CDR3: TGCGCCAGCAGTGAGCCTCAGGGGGCTGAAACCTTC.

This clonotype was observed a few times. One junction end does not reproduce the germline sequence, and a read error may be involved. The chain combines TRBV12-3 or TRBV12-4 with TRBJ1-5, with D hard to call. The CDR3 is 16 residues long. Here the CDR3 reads CASSLALHSINQPQHF. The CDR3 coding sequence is TGTGCCAGCAGTCTAGCACTACACAGTATCAATCAGCCCCAGCATTTT.

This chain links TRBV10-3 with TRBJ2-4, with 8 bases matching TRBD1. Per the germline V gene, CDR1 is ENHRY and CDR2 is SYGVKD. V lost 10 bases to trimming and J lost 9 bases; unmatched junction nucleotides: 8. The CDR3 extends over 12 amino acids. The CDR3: CATETTGGIQYF. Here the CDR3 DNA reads TGTGCCACCGAAACAACAGGGGGCATTCAGTACTTC.

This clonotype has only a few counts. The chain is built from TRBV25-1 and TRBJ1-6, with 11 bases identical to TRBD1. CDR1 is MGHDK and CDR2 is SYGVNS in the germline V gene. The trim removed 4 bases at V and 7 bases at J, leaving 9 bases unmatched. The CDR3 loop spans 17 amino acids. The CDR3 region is CASSGTRTGGKNSPLHF. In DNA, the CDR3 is TGTGCCAGCAGTGGAACCCGGACAGGGGGCAAGAATTCACCCCTCCACTTT.

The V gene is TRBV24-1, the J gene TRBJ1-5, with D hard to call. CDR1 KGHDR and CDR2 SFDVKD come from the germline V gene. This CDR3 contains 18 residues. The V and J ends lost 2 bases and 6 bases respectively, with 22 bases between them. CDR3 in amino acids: CATSDSLVAAGMGQPQHF. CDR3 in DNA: TGTGCCACCAGTGATTCACTCGTGGCAGCTGGGATGGGTCAGCCCCAGCATTTT.

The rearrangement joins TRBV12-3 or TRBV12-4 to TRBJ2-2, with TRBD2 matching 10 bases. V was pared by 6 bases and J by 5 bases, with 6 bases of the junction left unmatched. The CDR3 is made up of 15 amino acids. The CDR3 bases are TGTGCCAGCAGCCCTAGCGGGAGAGAAACCGGGGAGCTGTTTTTT. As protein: CASSPSGRETGELFF.

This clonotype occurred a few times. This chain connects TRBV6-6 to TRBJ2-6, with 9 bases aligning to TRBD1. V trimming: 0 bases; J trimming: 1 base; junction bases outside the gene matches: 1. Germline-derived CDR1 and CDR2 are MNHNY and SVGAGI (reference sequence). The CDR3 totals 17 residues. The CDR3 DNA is TGTGCCAGCAGTTACTCGGGACAGGGTTCTGGGGCCAACGTCCTGACTTTC. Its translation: CASSYSGQGSGANVLTF.

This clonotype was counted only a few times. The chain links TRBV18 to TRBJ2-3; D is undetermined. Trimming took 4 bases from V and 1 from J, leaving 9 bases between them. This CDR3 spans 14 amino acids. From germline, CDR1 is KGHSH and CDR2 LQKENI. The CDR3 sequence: CASSRTIGTDTQYF. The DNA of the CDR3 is TGTGCCAGCTCACGGACGATCGGCACAGATACGCAGTATTTT.

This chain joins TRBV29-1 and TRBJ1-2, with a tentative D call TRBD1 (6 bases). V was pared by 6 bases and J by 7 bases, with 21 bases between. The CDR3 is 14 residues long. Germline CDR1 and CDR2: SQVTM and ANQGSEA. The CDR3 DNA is TGCAGCGTCCCAGTGGGGCAGGGGATGAGTGGCTACACCTTC. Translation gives CSVPVGQGMSGYTF.

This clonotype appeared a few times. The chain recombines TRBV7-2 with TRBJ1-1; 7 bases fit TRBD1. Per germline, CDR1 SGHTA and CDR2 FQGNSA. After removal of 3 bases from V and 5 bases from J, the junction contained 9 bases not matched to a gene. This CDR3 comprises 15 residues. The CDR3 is CASSFITGDATEAFF. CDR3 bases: TGTGCCAGCAGCTTTATTACAGGGGATGCGACTGAAGCTTTCTTT.

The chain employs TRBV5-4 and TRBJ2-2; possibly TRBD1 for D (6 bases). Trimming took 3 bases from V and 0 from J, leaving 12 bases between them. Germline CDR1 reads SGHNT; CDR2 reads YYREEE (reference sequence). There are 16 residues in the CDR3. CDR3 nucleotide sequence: TGTGCCAGCAGCTCAGACAGGTTCGCGAACACCGGGGAGCTGTTTTTT. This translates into CASSSDRFANTGELFF. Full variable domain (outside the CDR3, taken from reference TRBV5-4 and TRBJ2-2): ETGVTQSPTHLIKTRGQQVTLRCSSQSGHNTVSWYQQALGQGPQFIFQYYREEENGRGNFPPRFSGLQFPNYSSELNVNALELDDSALYLCASSSDRFANTGELFFGEGSRLTVL.

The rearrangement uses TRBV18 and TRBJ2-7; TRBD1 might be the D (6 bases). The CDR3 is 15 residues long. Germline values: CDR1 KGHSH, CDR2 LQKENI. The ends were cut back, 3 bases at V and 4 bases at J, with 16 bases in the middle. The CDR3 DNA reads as TGTGCCAGCTCACCGACAGGTGCCGACATATACGAGCAGTACGTC. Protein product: CASSPTGADIYEQYV.

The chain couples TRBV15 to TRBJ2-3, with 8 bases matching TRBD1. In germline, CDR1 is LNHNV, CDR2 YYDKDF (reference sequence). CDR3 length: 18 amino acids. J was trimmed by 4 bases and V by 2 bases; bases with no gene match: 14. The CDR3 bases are TGTGCCACCAGCAGACCTACCCTGGACAGGGCCGTCTCAGATACGCAGTATTTT. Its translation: CATSRPTLDRAVSDTQYF. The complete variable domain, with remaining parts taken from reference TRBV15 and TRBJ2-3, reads DAMVIQNPRYQVTQFGKPVTLSCSQTLNHNVMYWYQQKSSQAPKLLFHYYDKDFNNEADTPDNFQSRRPNTSFCFLDIRSPGLGDTAMYLCATSRPTLDRAVSDTQYFGPGTRLTVL.